The clone carrying this T cell receptor (beta chain) was seen only once. Per the study methods: Amplification of reference gene primers provided the estimated nucleated cell counts. Produced via immunoSEQ multiplex PCR; TCRdb's table is partial and in-frame only. V and J calls and clone size are given by that table; D and trimming were obtained from the DNA. The table has 25,000 to 35,000 clones, roughly 90% seen once; the top ten hold around 8.2%. These data come from a study of blood T cell repertoires in COVID-19. As for the study in general: Acute and convalescent COVID-19 samples came from the United States, Italy and Spain. In each case, the material was cDNA or gDNA derived from T cells, B-cell-depleted T cells, or PBMCs.

The sequenced material came from peripheral blood. This clonotype originated in a man aged 65 to 85 with active or convalescent COVID-19.

Written as DNA, the CDR3 is TGTGCCAGCAGCCCACAAGGGACTAGCGGGAACAATGAGCAGTTCTTC. The encoded protein is CASSPQGTSGNNEQFF. This chain links TRBV4-2 with TRBJ2-1; 13 bases fit TRBD2. This CDR3 has 16 amino acids. The V and J ends lost 4 bases and 5 bases, in that order; junction bases with no gene match: 5. The germline gives CDR1 LGHNA, CDR2 YNFKEQ.